The 20 T cell receptor beta chains below all came from one sample that was sequenced in a study of T cell changes during pregnancy in multiple sclerosis. Data came from immunoSEQ multiplex PCR; TCRdb stores just in-frame clones and leaves some out. The profile shows over 55,000 clones, 85% to 95% of them singletons. The specimen was CD8+ T cells from peripheral blood mononuclear cells, collected in the third trimester of pregnancy. The receptors originated from a female donor in good health, enrolled as a control in a pregnancy study.

V gene TRBV7-8 combines with J gene TRBJ2-7, with D tentatively TRBD2 (5 bases). Trimming removed 1 base from V and 2 bases from J, with 9 bases in between. The CDR3 consists of 14 residues. CDR1 SGHVS and CDR2 FQNEAQ come from the germline V gene. The CDR3 region is CASSLGGSPYEQYF. The CDR3 DNA reads as TGTGCCAGCAGCTTAGGTGGGAGTCCCTACGAGCAGTACTTC.

This clone was detected only once. The chain carries TRBV27 and TRBJ1-1, with a possible D match to TRBD1 (5 bases). CDR1 is MNHEY and CDR2 is SMNVEV in the germline V gene (reference sequence). The CDR3 length is 13 residues. Between the trimmed V and J ends, which lost 6 bases and 1 base, there was a span of 9 bases. CDR3 region: CASRSTENTEAFF. The CDR3 nucleotides read TGTGCCAGCAGATCGACAGAGAACACTGAAGCTTTCTTT.

The gene calls are TRBV6-1 and TRBJ2-7; TRBD2 aligns across 8 bases. Germline assignment: CDR1 MNHNS and CDR2 SASEGT. Trimming removed 1 base from V and 2 bases from J; junction bases left unmatched: 4. This CDR3 spans 15 amino acids. For the CDR3, the DNA is TGTGCCAGCAGTGAAGTACTAGCGGTAACCTACGAGCAGTACTTC. It specifies CASSEVLAVTYEQYF.

CDR3 nucleotide sequence: TGCGCCAGCAGCCAAGATCAAAGAGCAACTAATGAAAAACTGTTTTTT. Amino acid sequence: CASSQDQRATNEKLFF. The chain couples TRBV4-3 to TRBJ1-4; no definite D call. Germline V lookup: CDR1 LGHNA, CDR2 YSLEER. The CDR3 extends over 16 amino acids. Deletions cut 0 bases from V and 0 bases from J, with 8 bases between.

This chain joins TRBV30 and TRBJ2-1; D unresolved. Trimming removed 0 bases from V and 4 bases from J, with 7 bases in between. Looked up from germline, CDR1 is GTSNPN and CDR2 is SVGIG (reference sequence). The CDR3 extends over 13 amino acids. CDR3 nucleotides: TGTGCCTGGAGTGTACTTTCATACAATGAGCAGTTCTTC. Translation: CAWSVLSYNEQFF.

The chain carries TRBV29-1 and TRBJ1-2, with a weak D call TRBD1 (6 bases). CDR1 and CDR2 from the germline V gene are SQVTM and ANQGSEA. The CDR3 runs to 14 residues. The V and J ends lost 5 bases and 6 bases respectively, with 19 bases between them. In DNA form, the CDR3 reads TGCAGCGTTCCGCCCCGACAGGCGTTCGATGGCTACACCTTC. Its protein product is CSVPPRQAFDGYTF.

The chain couples TRBV7-9 to TRBJ1-1; D is uncertain. Germline-derived CDR1 and CDR2 are SEHNR and FQNEAQ (reference sequence). Between the trimmed V and J ends, which lost 8 bases and 7 bases, there was a span of 14 bases. The CDR3 loop spans 12 amino acids. As DNA, the CDR3 is TGTGCCAGCCTCGTACAGCACGGTGAAGCTTTCTTT. Amino acids: CASLVQHGEAFF.

The chain joins TRBV4-3 to TRBJ2-7, with 8 bases identical to TRBD1. The CDR3 runs 16 residues. Germline V gene sequence: CDR1 LGHNA, CDR2 YSLEER. V lost 0 bases and J lost 0; bases outside the gene matches: 4. CDR3 nucleotides: TGCGCCAGCAGCCAAGATCAGGACAGGGACTCCTACGAGCAGTACTTC. This codes for CASSQDQDRDSYEQYF.

The gene calls are TRBV21-1 and TRBJ2-7; the D call of TRBD2 is as the table states it, not checked on the DNA. TRBV21-1 is labeled a pseudogene. The CDR3 consists of 12 residues. The CDR3 coding sequence is TGTGCCAGCAGCAAAGGGCAGGCTAGCGGGATATTC. Protein sequence: CASSKGQASGIF.

The V and J genes are TRBV7-9 and TRBJ2-7, with D possibly TRBD2 on 5 matching bases. Germline assignment: CDR1 SEHNR and CDR2 FQNEAQ (reference sequence). V dropped 6 bases and J dropped 6 bases, with 12 bases sitting between them. The CDR3 runs to 12 residues. The DNA for the CDR3 is TGTGCCAGCAGTCGGGGATTGAGCGAGCAGTACTTC. Translation gives CASSRGLSEQYF.

This chain connects TRBV9 to TRBJ2-7; perhaps TRBD2 as D (5 bases). Germline CDR1 reads SGDLS; CDR2 reads YYNGEE. The CDR3 spans 14 residues. The germline V and J ends were trimmed by 4 bases and 3 bases, with 14 bases remaining between them. CDR3 bases: TGTGCCAGCAGCTCCCGGGGAGACGACTACGAGCAGTACTTC. It specifies CASSSRGDDYEQYF.

The chain recombines TRBV27 with TRBJ1-2, with D uncertain. The CDR3 extends over 13 amino acids. Germline V gene sequence: CDR1 MNHEY, CDR2 SMNVEV (reference sequence). V lost 5 bases and J lost 4, with 11 bases in between. CDR3 nucleotides: TGTGCCAGCAGTCTCTACGCGGGCTATGGCTACACCTTC. It is translated as CASSLYAGYGYTF.

The chain links TRBV2 to TRBJ2-2; D might be TRBD1 (6 bases). V gave up 1 base and J gave up 0 bases, with 6 bases separating them. The CDR3 length is 15 residues. Germline V gene data show CDR1 as SNHLY and CDR2 as FYNNEI. The CDR3 coding sequence is TGTGCCAGCAGTGAAGGACAGGCGAACACCGGGGAGCTGTTTTTT. The encoded protein is CASSEGQANTGELFF.

The CDR3 here is CASSQQAGGPGHTQYF. In DNA, the CDR3 is TGCGCCAGCAGCCAACAAGCGGGGGGGCCTGGCCATACGCAGTATTTT. The rearrangement joins TRBV4-1 to TRBJ2-3; TRBD2 matches at 10 bases. The germline V gene has CDR1 MGHRA and CDR2 YSYEKL. This CDR3 has 16 residues. J lost 7 bases, V lost 2 bases, and 9 bases had no gene match.

The chain carries TRBV21-1 and TRBJ2-7; the table gives TRBD1 as D, unverified against the DNA. TRBV21-1 is flagged as a pseudogene. This CDR3 has 14 residues. The DNA of the CDR3 is TGTGCCAGCAGCAAATTACACAGAGCCTACGAGCAGTACTTC. Translation gives CASSKLHRAYEQYF.

The rearrangement uses TRBV7-6 and TRBJ2-3; TRBD1 aligns across 12 bases. With 6 bases clipped from V and 5 bases from J, the junction kept 6 bases outside the gene matches. Germline V gene lookup returns CDR1 SGHVS and CDR2 FNYEAQ. CDR3 size: 15 residues. DNA for the CDR3: TGTGCCAGCAGTACGGGACAGGGGGCGGTAGATACGCAGTATTTT. Translating it yields CASSTGQGAVDTQYF.

The CDR3 nucleotides are TGTGCCAGCAGCCTGGGGAGGGGTCTAGCCAAAAACATTCAGTACTTC. It encodes CASSLGRGLAKNIQYF. The chain uses TRBV25-1 and TRBJ2-4; the match to TRBD2 covers 7 bases. The V segment lost 6 bases and the J segment 0 bases; nucleotides outside the gene matches: 8. The V gene's germline CDR1 is MGHDK and CDR2 SYGVNS. The CDR3 totals 16 residues.

The chain carries TRBV7-8 and TRBJ2-5; maybe TRBD2 (5 bases). Germline V gene sequence: CDR1 SGHVS, CDR2 FQNEAQ. Deletions cut 5 bases from V and 5 bases from J, with 15 bases between. The CDR3 covers 14 residues. The CDR3 DNA reads as TGTGCCAGCAGCGTCCGGGGATTTTGGGAGACCCAGTACTTC. Translation gives CASSVRGFWETQYF.

This clone was seen more than once but under ten times. The chain employs TRBV6-1 and TRBJ1-6; D unclear. Germline lookup yields CDR1 MNHNS and CDR2 SASEGT. The V and J ends lost 3 bases and 6 bases respectively, with 9 bases between them. CDR3 length equals 14 residues. This CDR3 is CASSDGPGNSPLHF. DNA of the CDR3: TGTGCCAGCAGTGATGGTCCGGGTAATTCACCCCTCCACTTT.

This clone is a singleton in its sample. This chain connects TRBV29-1 to TRBJ2-7, with D possibly matching TRBD2 (5 bases). The germline gives CDR1 SQVTM, CDR2 ANQGSEA. V dropped 7 bases and J dropped 6 bases, with 13 bases sitting between them. The CDR3 contains 11 residues. CDR3 sequence (DNA): TGCAGCGCTGGAGGCTCTCTCGAGCAGTACTTC. Its protein is CSAGGSLEQYF.